This entry lists 3 T cell receptor beta chains sequenced from one sample in a study of shared clonotypes between healthy human individuals. Here immunoSEQ multiplex PCR was the method, and the copy in TCRdb shows in-frame clones only, minus some. Of under 2,500,000 clones in the sample, approximately 94% were seen once. Material for sequencing was naive CD4+ T cells sorted from blood. The subset denotes: CD45RA+ positively selected. These receptors all stem from a man aged 18-30 years in good health.

The chain couples TRBV7-9 to TRBJ2-7; 14 positions agree with TRBD2. V was pared by 5 bases and J by 7 bases, with 7 bases of the junction left unmatched. CDR1 is SEHNR, CDR2 FQNEAQ, per germline (reference sequence). The CDR3 spans 15 residues. The CDR3, as DNA: TGTGCCAGCAGCCCCGGGACTAGCGGGAGTAAGGAGCAGTACTTC. Its translation is CASSPGTSGSKEQYF.

The V call is TRBV10-3, the J call TRBJ1-3, with D tentatively TRBD1 (5 bases). Trimming removed 4 bases from V and 3 bases from J, with 10 bases in between. Germline V gene lookup returns CDR1 ENHRY and CDR2 SYGVKD. The CDR3 is made up of 14 amino acids. DNA of the CDR3: TGTGCCATCAGTGTGGGGCTAGGTGGAAACACCATATATTTT. This translates into CAISVGLGGNTIYF.

J is TRBJ2-7 and V is TRBV30, with no clear D. This CDR3 contains 15 residues. V dropped 0 bases and J dropped 7 bases, with 19 bases sitting between them. CDR1 is GTSNPN, CDR2 SVGIG, per germline (reference sequence). The chain's CDR3 is CAWSVVNVVPSEQYF. Written as DNA, the CDR3 is TGTGCCTGGAGTGTAGTCAACGTCGTCCCCTCTGAGCAGTACTTC.